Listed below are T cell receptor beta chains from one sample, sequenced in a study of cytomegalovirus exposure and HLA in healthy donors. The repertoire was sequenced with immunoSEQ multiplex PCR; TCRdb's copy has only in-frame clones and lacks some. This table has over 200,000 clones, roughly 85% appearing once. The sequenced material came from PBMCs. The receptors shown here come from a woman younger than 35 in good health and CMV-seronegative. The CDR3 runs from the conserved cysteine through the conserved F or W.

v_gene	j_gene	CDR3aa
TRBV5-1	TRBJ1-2	CASSLFRPDGQDGYTF
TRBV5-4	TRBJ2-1	CASSLGSRLEFF
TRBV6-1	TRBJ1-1	CASSWPGLEAFF
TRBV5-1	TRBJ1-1	CASSLRQAVNGEAFF
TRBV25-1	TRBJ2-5	CASSWTVQETQYF
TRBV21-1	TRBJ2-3	CASSPRLAGSTDTQYF
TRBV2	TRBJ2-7	CASGGQDTYEQYF
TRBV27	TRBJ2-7	CASSFAGTGGYEQYF
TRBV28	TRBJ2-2	CASRPTGAETGELFF
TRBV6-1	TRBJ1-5	CASSDRGNQPQHF
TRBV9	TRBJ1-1	CASSVGGQLASNTEAFF
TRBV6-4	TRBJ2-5	CASSLGAGRETQYF
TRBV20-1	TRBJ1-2	CSARDIYGYTF
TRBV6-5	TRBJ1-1	CASSYGTGAEAFF
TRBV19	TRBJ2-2	CASGRHEELFF
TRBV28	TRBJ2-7	CASSFGTLYEQYF
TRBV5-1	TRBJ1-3	CASSPGPESGNTIYF
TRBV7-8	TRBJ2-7	CASSLTGTEAQYF
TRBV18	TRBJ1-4	CASSPIPGNEKLFF
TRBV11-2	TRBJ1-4	CASSARTGGREKLFF
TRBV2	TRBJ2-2	CASSVSGDGGELFF
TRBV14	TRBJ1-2	CASSQREGYTF
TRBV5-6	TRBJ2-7	CASSLGLAGLEQYF
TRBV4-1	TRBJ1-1	CASRRDTEAFF
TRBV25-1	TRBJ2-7	CASSELGSQGSYEQYF
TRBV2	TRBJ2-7	CASSARTTYEQYF
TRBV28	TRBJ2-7	CASSLSTVYEQYF
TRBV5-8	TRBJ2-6	CASSSVPQTGANVLTF
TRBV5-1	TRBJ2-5	CASKWRGDSFETQYF
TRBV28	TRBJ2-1	CATSYNEQFF
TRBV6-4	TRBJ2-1	CASSARLGAEYNEQFF
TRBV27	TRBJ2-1	CASSPPWEQFF
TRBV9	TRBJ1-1	CASSAGHWGNTEAFF
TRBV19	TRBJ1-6	CASSIGTRGTPLHF
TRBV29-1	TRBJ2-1	CSASHGSYNEQFF
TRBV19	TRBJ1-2	CASHGPLMGPSWGGYTF
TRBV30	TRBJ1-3	CACTKDSGNTIYF
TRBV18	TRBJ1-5	CASSPNQDPSVGQPQHF
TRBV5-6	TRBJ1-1	CASSLPGEGGSEAFF
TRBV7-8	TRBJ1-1	CASSEDSPNTEAFF
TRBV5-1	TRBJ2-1	CASSPGTSGAQYNEQFF
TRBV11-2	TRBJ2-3	CASSRTSGGQTDTQYF
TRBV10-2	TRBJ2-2	CATRDRPTGELFF
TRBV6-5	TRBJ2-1	CASSYRTGGFDEQFF
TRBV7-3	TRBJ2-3	CASSPRGADTDTQYF
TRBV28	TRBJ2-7	CASSIPGLGTYEQYF
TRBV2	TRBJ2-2	CASSGDTGELFF
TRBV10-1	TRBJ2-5	CATNGETQYF
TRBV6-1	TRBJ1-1	CASTPQGALETEAFF
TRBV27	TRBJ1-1	CASSLVRGTEAFF
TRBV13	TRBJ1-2	CASSLERATGDYGYTF
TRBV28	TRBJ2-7	CASGVWTDTYEQYF
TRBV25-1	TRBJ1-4	CASSDGQGTTNEKLFF
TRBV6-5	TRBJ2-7	CASSPPTGIREQYF
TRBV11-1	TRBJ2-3	CASSLQGQPDTQYF
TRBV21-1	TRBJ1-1	CASSHRDRAMNTEAFF
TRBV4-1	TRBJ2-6	CASSQLQGAGANVLTF
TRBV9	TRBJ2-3	CASSVGASGRRTDTQYF
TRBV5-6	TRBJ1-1	CASSLRYVEAFF
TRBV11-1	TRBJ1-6	CASSPSGDNSPLHF